This T cell receptor (beta chain) comes out of a study of blood T cell repertoires in COVID-19. At the level of the study: The United States, Italy and Spain supplied acute and convalescent COVID-19 samples. T cells, B-cell-depleted T cells, or PBMCs provided the cDNA or gDNA that served as material.

The CDR3 spans 15 residues. The V and J ends lost 6 bases and 7 bases, in that order; junction bases with no gene match: 9. The germline gives CDR1 SNHLY, CDR2 FYNNEI. In the authors' workflow: How many nucleated cells were present was estimated from reference gene primer amplification. Assay used: immunoSEQ multiplex PCR; TCRdb lists only in-frame clones, some missing. Clone size and the V and J calls come from that table; the DNA yielded D and trimming. Here the sample spans about 150,000 clones, approximately 90% being singletons. Input material: peripheral blood. This rearrangement joins TRBV2 to TRBJ1-2; 12 bases are a match to TRBD1. The clonotype originates from a woman between 50 and 59 years old with active or convalescent COVID-19. This CDR3 is CASSLSGQGAGGYTF. The DNA of the CDR3 is TGTGCCAGCAGCCTGTCGGGACAGGGGGCTGGTGGCTACACCTTC.